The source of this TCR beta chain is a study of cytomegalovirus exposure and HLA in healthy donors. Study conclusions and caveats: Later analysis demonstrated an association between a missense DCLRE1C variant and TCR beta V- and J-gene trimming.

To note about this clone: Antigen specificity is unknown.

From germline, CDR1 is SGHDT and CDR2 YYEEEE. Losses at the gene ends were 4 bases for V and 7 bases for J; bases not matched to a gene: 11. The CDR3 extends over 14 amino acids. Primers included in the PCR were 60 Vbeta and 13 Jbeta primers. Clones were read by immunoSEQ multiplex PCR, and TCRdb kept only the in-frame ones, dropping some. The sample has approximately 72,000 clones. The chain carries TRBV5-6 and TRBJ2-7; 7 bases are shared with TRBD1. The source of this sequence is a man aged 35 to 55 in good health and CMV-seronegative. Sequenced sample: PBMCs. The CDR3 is CASSRPGQQREQYF. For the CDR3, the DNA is TGTGCCAGCAGCCGACCGGGACAGCAGCGAGAGCAGTACTTC. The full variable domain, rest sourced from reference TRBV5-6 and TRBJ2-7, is DAGVTQSPTHLIKTRGQQVTLRCSPKSGHDTVSWYQQALGQGPQFIFQYYEEEERQRGNFPDRFSGHQFPNYSSELNVNALLLGDSALYLCASSRPGQQREQYFGPGTRLTVT.